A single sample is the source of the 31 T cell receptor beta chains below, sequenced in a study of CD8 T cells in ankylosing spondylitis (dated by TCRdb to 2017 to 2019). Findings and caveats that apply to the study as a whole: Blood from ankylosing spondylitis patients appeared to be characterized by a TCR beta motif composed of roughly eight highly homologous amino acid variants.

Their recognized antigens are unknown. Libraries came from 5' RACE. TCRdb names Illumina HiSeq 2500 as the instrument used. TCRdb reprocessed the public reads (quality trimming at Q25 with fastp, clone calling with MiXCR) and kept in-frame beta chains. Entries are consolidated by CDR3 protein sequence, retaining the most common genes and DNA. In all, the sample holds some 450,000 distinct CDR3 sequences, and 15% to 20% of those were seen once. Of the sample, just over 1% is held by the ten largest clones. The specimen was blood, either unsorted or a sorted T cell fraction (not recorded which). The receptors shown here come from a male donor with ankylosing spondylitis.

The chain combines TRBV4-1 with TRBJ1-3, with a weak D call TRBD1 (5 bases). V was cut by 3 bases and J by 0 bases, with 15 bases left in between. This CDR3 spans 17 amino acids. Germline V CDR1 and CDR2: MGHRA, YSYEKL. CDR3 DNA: TGCGCCAGCAGCCACCAACCCGACAGCTCCTCTGGAAACACCATATATTTT. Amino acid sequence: CASSHQPDSSSGNTIYF.

This CDR3 is CAISPRGTGISYEQYF. The CDR3 bases are TGTGCCATCAGCCCCCGGGGGACAGGGATAAGTTACGAGCAGTACTTC. The chain combines TRBV10-3 with TRBJ2-7; 9 bases match TRBD1. Germline CDR1 is ENHRY and CDR2 is SYGVKD. Losses at the gene ends were 6 bases for V and 4 bases for J; bases not matched to a gene: 13. The length of the CDR3 is 16 residues.

CDR3 protein: CSAPLRAGLYEQYF. In DNA, the CDR3 is TGCAGTGCCCCCCTTAGGGCGGGATTGTACGAGCAGTACTTC. J is TRBJ2-7 and V is TRBV20-1, with a tentative D call TRBD2 (6 bases). This CDR3 region has 14 residues. The germline V gene encodes CDR1 DFQATT and CDR2 SNEGSKA (reference sequence). Trimming shortened V by 6 bases and J by 4 bases, and 19 bases separated the two germline ends.

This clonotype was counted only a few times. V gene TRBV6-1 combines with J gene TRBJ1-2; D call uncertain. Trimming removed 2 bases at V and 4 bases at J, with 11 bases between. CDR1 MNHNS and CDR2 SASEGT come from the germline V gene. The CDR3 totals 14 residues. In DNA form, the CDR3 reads TGTGCCAGCAGTGAATACGGCGGGTTCTATGGCTACACCTTC. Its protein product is CASSEYGGFYGYTF.

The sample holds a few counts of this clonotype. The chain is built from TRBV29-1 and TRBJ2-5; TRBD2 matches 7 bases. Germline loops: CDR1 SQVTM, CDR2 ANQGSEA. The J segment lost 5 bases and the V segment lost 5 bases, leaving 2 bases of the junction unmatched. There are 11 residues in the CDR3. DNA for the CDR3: TGCAGCGTTCGACTAGCCGAGACCCAGTACTTC. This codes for CSVRLAETQYF.

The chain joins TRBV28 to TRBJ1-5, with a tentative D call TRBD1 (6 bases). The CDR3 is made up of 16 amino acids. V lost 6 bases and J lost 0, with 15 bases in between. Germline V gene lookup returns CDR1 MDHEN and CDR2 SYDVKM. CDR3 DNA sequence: TGTGCCAGCAGCCTTACAGGGTTGAATAGCAATCAGCCCCAGCATTTT. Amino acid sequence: CASSLTGLNSNQPQHF.

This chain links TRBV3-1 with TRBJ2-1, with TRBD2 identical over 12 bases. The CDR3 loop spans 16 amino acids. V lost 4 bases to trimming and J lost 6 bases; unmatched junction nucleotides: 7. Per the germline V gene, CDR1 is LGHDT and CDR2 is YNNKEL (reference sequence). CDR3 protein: CASSRRTSGEFNEQFF. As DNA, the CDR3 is TGTGCCAGCAGCCGTCGGACTAGCGGGGAGTTCAATGAGCAGTTCTTC.

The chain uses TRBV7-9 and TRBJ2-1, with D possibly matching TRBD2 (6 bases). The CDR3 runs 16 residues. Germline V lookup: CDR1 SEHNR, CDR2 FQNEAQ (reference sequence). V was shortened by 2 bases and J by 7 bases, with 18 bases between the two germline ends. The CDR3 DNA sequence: TGTGCCAGCAGCTTACGGGGGACGGATCAATTTAATGAGCAGTTCTTC. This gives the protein CASSLRGTDQFNEQFF.

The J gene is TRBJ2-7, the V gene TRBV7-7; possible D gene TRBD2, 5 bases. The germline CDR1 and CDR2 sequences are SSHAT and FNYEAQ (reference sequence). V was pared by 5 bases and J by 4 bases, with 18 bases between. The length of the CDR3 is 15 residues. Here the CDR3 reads CASSGRRQRIYEQYF. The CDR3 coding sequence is TGTGCCAGCAGCGGCCGTCGGCAGCGGATTTACGAGCAGTACTTC.

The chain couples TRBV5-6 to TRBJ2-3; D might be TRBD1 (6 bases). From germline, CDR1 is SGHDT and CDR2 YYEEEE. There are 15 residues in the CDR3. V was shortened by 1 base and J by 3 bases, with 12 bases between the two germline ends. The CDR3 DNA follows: TGTGCCAGCAGCTTGACAGGGAAAGTAACAGATACGCAGTATTTT. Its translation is CASSLTGKVTDTQYF.

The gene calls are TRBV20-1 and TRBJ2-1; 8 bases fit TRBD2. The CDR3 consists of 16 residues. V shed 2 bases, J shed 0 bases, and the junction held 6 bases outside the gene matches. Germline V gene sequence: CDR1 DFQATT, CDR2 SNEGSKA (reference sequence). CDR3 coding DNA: TGCAGTGCTAGACTCCGGGGGGGTCTCTCCTACAATGAGCAGTTCTTC. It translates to CSARLRGGLSYNEQFF.

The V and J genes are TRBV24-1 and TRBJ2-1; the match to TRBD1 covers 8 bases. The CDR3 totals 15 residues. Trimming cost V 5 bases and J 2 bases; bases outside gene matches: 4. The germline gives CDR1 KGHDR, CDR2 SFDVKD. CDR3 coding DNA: TGTGCCACCAGTGGTGGACAGGGTGCCTACAATGAGCAGTTCTTC. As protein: CATSGGQGAYNEQFF.

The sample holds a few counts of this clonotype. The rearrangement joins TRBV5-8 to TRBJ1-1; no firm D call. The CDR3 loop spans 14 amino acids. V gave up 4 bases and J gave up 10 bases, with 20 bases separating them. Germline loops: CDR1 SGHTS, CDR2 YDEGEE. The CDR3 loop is CASSNGSWLYGAFF. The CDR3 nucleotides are TGTGCCAGCAGCAACGGGAGCTGGTTGTACGGAGCTTTCTTT.

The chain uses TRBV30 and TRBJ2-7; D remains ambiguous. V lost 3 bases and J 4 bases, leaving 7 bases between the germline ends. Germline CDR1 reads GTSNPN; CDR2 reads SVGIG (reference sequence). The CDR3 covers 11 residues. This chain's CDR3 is CAWRTEYEQYF. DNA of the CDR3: TGTGCCTGGAGGACGGAATACGAGCAGTACTTC.

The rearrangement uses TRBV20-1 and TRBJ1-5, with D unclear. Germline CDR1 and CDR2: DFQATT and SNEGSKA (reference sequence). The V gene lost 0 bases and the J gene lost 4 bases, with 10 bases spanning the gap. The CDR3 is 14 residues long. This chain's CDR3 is CSAREVGWNQPQHF. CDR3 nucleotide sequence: TGCAGTGCTAGAGAGGTTGGGTGGAATCAGCCCCAGCATTTT.

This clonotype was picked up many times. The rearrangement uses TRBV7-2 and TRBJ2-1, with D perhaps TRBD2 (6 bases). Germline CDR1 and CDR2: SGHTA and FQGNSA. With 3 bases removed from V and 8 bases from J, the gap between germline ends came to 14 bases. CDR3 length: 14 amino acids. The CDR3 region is CASSLGGKGYEQFF. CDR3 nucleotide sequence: TGTGCCAGCAGCTTGGGCGGGAAAGGCTATGAGCAGTTCTTC. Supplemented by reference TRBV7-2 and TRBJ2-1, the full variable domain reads GAGVSQSPSNKVTEKGKDVELRCDPISGHTALYWYRQSLGQGLEFLIYFQGNSAPDKSGLPSDRFSAERTGGSVSTLTIQRTQQEDSAVYLCASSLGGKGYEQFFGPGTRLTVL.

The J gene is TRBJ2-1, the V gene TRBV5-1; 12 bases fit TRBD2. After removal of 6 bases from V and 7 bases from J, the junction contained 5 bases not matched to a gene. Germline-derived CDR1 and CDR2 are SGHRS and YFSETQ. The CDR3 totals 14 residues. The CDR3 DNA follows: TGCGCCAGCAACGCGCTAGCGGGGGGGAATGAGCAGTTCTTC. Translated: CASNALAGGNEQFF. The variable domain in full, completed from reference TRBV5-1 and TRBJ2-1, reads KAGVTQTPRYLIKTRGQQVTLSCSPISGHRSVSWYQQTPGQGLQFLFEYFSETQRNKGNFPGRFSGRQFSNSRSEMNVSTLELGDSALYLCASNALAGGNEQFFGPGTRLTVL.

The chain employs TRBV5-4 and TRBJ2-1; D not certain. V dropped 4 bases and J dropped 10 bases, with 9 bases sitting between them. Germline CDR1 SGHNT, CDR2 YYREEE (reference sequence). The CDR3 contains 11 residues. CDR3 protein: CASSAVREQFF. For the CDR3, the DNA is TGTGCCAGCAGCGCAGTACGGGAGCAGTTCTTC.

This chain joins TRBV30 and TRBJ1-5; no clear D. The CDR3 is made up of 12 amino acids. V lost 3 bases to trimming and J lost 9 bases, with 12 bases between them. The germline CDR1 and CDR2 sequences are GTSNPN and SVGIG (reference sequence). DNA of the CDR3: TGTGCCTGGAGACGGAGTTCTGGGCCCCAGCATTTT. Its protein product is CAWRRSSGPQHF.

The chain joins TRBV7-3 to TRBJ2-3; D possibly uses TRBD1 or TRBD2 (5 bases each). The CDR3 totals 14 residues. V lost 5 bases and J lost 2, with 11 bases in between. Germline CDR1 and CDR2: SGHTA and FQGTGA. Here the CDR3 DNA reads TGTGCCAGCAGCCTGCTAGGGACCACAGATACGCAGTATTTT. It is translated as CASSLLGTTDTQYF. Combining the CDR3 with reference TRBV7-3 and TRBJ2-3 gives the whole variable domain GAGVSQTPSNKVTEKGKYVELRCDPISGHTALYWYRQSLGQGPEFLIYFQGTGAADDSGLPNDRFFAVRPEGSVSTLKIQRTERGDSAVYLCASSLLGTTDTQYFGPGTRLTVL.

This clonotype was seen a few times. CDR3 nucleotide sequence: TGTGCCAGCAGCCCCCGGGGGGCCTCAGATACGCAGTATTTT. This translates into CASSPRGASDTQYF. The chain joins TRBV7-3 to TRBJ2-3, with D perhaps matching TRBD2 (7 bases). V was pared by 5 bases and J by 4 bases, with 13 bases between. There are 14 residues in the CDR3. Germline lookup yields CDR1 SGHTA and CDR2 FQGTGA.

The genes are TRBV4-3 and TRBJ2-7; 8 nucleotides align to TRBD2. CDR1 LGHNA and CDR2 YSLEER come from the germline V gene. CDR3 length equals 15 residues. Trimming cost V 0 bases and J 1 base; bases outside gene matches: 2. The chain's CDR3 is CASSQDGGGSYEQYF. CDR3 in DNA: TGCGCCAGCAGCCAAGACGGGGGGGGTTCCTACGAGCAGTACTTC.

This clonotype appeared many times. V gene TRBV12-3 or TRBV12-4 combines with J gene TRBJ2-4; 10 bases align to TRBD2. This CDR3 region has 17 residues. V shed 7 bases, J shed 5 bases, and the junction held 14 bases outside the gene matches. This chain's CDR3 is CASNRLAGPGGENIQYF. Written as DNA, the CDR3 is TGTGCCAGCAACCGACTAGCGGGCCCCGGGGGTGAAAACATTCAGTACTTC.

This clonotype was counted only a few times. In DNA form, the CDR3 reads TGTGCCAGCAGCCAAGATCTTGTGGCGGGAGGGCGACGGGACGAGCAGTACTTC. This encodes CASSQDLVAGGRRDEQYF. V gene TRBV3-1 combines with J gene TRBJ2-7; TRBD2 agrees at 9 bases. Germline V gene sequence: CDR1 LGHDT, CDR2 YNNKEL (reference sequence). Losses at the gene ends were 0 bases for V and 5 bases for J; bases not matched to a gene: 14. This CDR3 spans 18 amino acids.

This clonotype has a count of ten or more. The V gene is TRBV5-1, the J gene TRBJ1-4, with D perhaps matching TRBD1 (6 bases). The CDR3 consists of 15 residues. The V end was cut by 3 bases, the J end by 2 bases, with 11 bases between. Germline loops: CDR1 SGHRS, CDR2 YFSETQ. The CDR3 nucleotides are TGCGCCAGCAGCTCACAGGGAGAGACTAATGAAAAACTGTTTTTT. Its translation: CASSSQGETNEKLFF. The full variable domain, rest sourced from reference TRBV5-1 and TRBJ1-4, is KAGVTQTPRYLIKTRGQQVTLSCSPISGHRSVSWYQQTPGQGLQFLFEYFSETQRNKGNFPGRFSGRQFSNSRSEMNVSTLELGDSALYLCASSSQGETNEKLFFGSGTQLSVL.

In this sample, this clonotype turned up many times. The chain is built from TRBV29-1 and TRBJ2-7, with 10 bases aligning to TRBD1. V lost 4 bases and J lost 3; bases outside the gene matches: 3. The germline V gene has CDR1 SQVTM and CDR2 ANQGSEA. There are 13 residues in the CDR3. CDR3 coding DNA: TGCAGCGTTGTAGGGACAGGGGACTACGAGCAGTACTTC. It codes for CSVVGTGDYEQYF.

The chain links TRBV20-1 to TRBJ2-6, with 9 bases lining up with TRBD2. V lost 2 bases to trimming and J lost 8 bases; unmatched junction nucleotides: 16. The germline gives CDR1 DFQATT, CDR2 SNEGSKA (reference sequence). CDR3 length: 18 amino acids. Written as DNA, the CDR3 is TGCAGTGCTAGAAGGGTAGCGGGGGCCCCTTCGGGGACCAACGTCCTGACTTTC. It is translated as CSARRVAGAPSGTNVLTF.

The CDR3 DNA follows: TGTGCCAGCAGTGAAAGGGGAGGAATGAACACTGAAGCTTTCTTT. Translated, it gives CASSERGGMNTEAFF. The chain joins TRBV2 to TRBJ1-1, with a possible D match to TRBD1 (5 bases). The CDR3 extends over 15 amino acids. Trimming pared 2 bases from V and 0 bases from J, leaving 10 bases between. Germline CDR1 SNHLY, CDR2 FYNNEI.

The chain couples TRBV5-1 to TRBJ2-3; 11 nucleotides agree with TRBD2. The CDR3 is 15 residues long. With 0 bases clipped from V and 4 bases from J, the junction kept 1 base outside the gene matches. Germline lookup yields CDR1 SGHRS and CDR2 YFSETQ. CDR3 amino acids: CASSLGLAGSDTQYF. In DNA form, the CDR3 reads TGCGCCAGCAGCTTGGGACTAGCGGGATCAGATACGCAGTATTTT.

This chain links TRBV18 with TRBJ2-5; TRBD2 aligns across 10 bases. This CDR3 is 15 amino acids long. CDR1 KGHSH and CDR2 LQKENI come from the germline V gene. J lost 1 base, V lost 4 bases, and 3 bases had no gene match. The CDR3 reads CASSRTSGSQETQYF. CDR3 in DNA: TGTGCCAGCTCACGGACTAGCGGCTCCCAAGAGACCCAGTACTTC.

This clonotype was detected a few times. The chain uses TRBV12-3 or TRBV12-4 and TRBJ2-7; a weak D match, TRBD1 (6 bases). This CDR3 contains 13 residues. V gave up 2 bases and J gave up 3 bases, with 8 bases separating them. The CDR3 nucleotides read TGTGCCAGCAGTTTAAAACAGGGCTACGAGCAGTACTTC. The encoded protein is CASSLKQGYEQYF.